A selection of T cell receptor beta chains follows, all from one sample in a study of T cell repertoires in cytomegalovirus infection. Via MiXCR, TCRdb re-called the reads, giving one row per CDR3 protein. Of more than 95,000 distinct CDR3 sequences detected, about 31% appear once; the ten largest clones hold roughly 53%. These receptors have no known antigen. The sample in question was CD8+ T cells from cultured PBMCs, obtained from culture after CMV antigen stimulation. These receptors came from a human donor in good health (CMV status not recorded). Some clones in this sample may be carry-over from other donors' samples. The CDR3 runs from the conserved cysteine through the conserved F or W.

v_gene	j_gene	CDR3aa
TRBV4-3	TRBJ2-2	CASSQGASDWELFF
TRBV6-1	TRBJ1-1	CASTLREGADTEAFF
TRBV7-9	TRBJ2-1	CASTPPQGGANEQFF
TRBV11-2	TRBJ2-5	CAEQGGREETQYF
TRBV27	TRBJ1-1	CASSHSPWRALNTEAFF
TRBV27	TRBJ1-2	CASSLSVAGDGYTF
TRBV6-6	TRBJ1-5	CASSYPLTGTGNQPQHF
TRBV29-1	TRBJ2-1	CSVEGLAGTYNEQFF
TRBV5-1	TRBJ2-1	CASSGTAQNEQFF
TRBV7-6	TRBJ2-1	CASSPRTGGSYNEQFF
TRBV7-6	TRBJ2-7	CASSLSGKAYEQYF
TRBV7-2	TRBJ2-7	CASSLAGGTYEQYF
TRBV12-3/TRBV12-4	TRBJ2-3	CASSRSGGPSTDTQYF
TRBV7-9	TRBJ2-1	CASSLGGQGHEQFF
TRBV4-1	TRBJ1-4	CASSPSRTEPEKLFF
TRBV7-8	TRBJ1-2	CASSFGTGRKASEVGYTF
TRBV12-3/TRBV12-4	TRBJ2-1	CAGSLSGGVLNEQFF
TRBV10-3	TRBJ2-3	CAISDLEGSTDTQYF
TRBV6-2/TRBV6-3	TRBJ2-7	CASTLPGRGFVDEQYF
TRBV7-8	TRBJ2-1	CASSLAFSYNEQFF
TRBV6-5	TRBJ2-6	CASKTGTAGANVLTF
TRBV7-2	TRBJ2-7	CASSLSVGRSYEQYF
TRBV7-8	TRBJ2-7	CASSLATRAYEQYF
TRBV20-1	TRBJ2-1	CSVGLAGVSVWDNEQFF
TRBV7-2	TRBJ2-7	CASEGDLRYEQYF
TRBV7-9	TRBJ1-6	CASSKPGGITLHF
TRBV4-1	TRBJ2-1	CASSQEASGSYNEQFF
TRBV12-3/TRBV12-4	TRBJ2-1	CASSFASYNEQFF
TRBV12-3/TRBV12-4	TRBJ2-5	CASSITGTGGWETQYF
TRBV12-5	TRBJ1-1	CASGLAPNTEAFF
TRBV25-1	TRBJ2-3	CASSESQRGGTDTQYF
TRBV7-6	TRBJ2-7	CASSIGTGFEQYF
TRBV4-1	TRBJ1-2	CASSPSPGTGGYYGYTF
TRBV28	TRBJ1-1	CASSPEPNTEAFF
TRBV4-1	TRBJ1-1	CASNQDTTGLPMNTEAFF
TRBV6-2/TRBV6-3	TRBJ2-7	CASSFGGWSGEQYF
TRBV10-3	TRBJ1-3	CAISGPTGALSGNTIYF
TRBV6-1	TRBJ1-6	CASSPGRQFLDKPLHF
TRBV7-9	TRBJ1-2	CASTLGRANYGYTF
TRBV5-1	TRBJ2-1	CASSPGTGPSYNEQFF
TRBV25-1	TRBJ2-1	CASSPGPLLSYNEQFF
TRBV5-1	TRBJ1-1	CASTSGGRGLNTEAFF
TRBV6-2/TRBV6-3	TRBJ2-1	CASSYDGSGNEQFF
TRBV7-2	TRBJ2-1	CASSLTLAGGGEQFF
TRBV6-1	TRBJ2-6	CASSMPGNVLTF
TRBV7-9	TRBJ1-4	CASSLPMVPLRATNEKLFF
TRBV7-9	TRBJ2-5	CASSPKGERGQETQYF
TRBV4-2	TRBJ2-5	CASSSGQGQETQYF
TRBV12-3/TRBV12-4	TRBJ2-5	CASSSGQTYQETQYF
TRBV6-1	TRBJ2-1	CASSPQSYNEQFF
TRBV7-6	TRBJ2-4	CASSLNDGGWDIQYF
TRBV28	TRBJ1-5	CASSTGTGGLKQPQHF
TRBV6-2/TRBV6-3	TRBJ1-5	CASTPDRIGSNQPQHF
TRBV7-2	TRBJ1-4	CASSLVAATNEKLFF
TRBV7-9	TRBJ2-5	CASSLVVTPPARETQYF